This T cell receptor beta chain was sequenced in a study of beta chain features in type 1 diabetes. The wider study: The samples had about 110,000,000 sorted cells examined in all. Findings and limits, study-wide: In patients and controls equally, PCR might favor templates that are shorter. Across all four CD4+ subsets, people with type 1 diabetes showed modestly shorter TCRB CDR3s.

Expressed TCRB transcripts were sequenced because the entire RNA isolate underwent reverse transcription. Some clones are missing from TCRdb's copy, which holds only in-frame ones; the method was immunoSEQ multiplex PCR. The table shows a few hundred thousand clones, with around 16% occurring only once. Worth noting for this clone: Its antigen is unidentified. One end of the junction varies from germline; a read error may be responsible.

The sequence was collected from a man younger than 45 with type 1 diabetes. Sequenced sample: naive CD4+ T cells from blood.

The CDR3 DNA reads as TGTGCCAGCAGTTTAGCGGCCGGGGAGACCCAGTACTTC. This encodes CASSLAAGETQYF. The rearrangement links TRBV7-2 to TRBJ2-5; possibly TRBD2 for D (6 bases). Germline CDR1 SGHTA, CDR2 FQGNSA. The CDR3 is 13 amino acids.